The rows below give T cell receptor beta chains drawn from one sample of a study of blood T cell repertoires in COVID-19. Some clones are missing from TCRdb's copy, which holds only in-frame ones; the method was immunoSEQ multiplex PCR. The sample yields 300,000 to 350,000 clones, about 85% seen once. Sequenced material: peripheral blood. Source of these receptors: a young man with active or convalescent COVID-19. Each CDR3 is given with its conserved first and last residue. A D gene is named only where the DNA matches it firmly. Size is omitted from some rows. Given values are once, few, many or a class for expanded clones.

TRBJ1-6	17	.	TRBV7-6	.	CASSFGGRGSYNSPLHF	TGTGCCAGCAGCTTCGGTGGCAGAGGCTCCTATAATTCACCCCTCCACTTT
TRBJ2-1	15	.	TRBV24-1	.	CATSDQGSRGNEQFF	TGTGCCACCAGTGATCAGGGCAGTAGGGGCAATGAGCAGTTCTTC
TRBJ1-2	15	.	TRBV3-1/TRBV3-2	.	CASSVSGGRGYGYTF	TGTGCCAGCAGCGTATCCGGGGGGCGCGGCTATGGCTACACCTTC
TRBJ2-1	15	once	TRBV29-1	TRBD2	CSVYSGTENYNEQFF	TGCAGCGTGTATAGCGGGACTGAGAACTACAATGAGCAGTTCTTC
TRBJ1-2	12	.	TRBV7-9	.	CASSNENYGYTF	TGTGCCAGCAGCAACGAGAACTATGGCTACACCTTC
TRBJ2-3	18	few	TRBV9	TRBD2	CASSVATSSGGSTDTQYF	TGTGCCAGCAGCGTAGCTACGTCTAGCGGGGGGAGCACAGATACGCAGTATTTT
TRBJ2-3	17	.	TRBV19	TRBD1	CASSHDRGGVGTDTQYF	TGTGCCAGTAGTCACGACAGGGGCGGCGTGGGAACAGATACGCAGTATTTT
TRBJ1-6	16	.	TRBV7-2	.	CASSLGTGRNDSPLHF	TGTGCCAGCAGCTTAGGCACGGGGAGGAATGATTCACCCCTCCACTTT
TRBJ1-2	13	.	TRBV10-3	TRBD1	CASMTGGVRGYTF	TGTGCCAGCATGACAGGGGGCGTGCGTGGCTACACCTTC
TRBJ2-3	14	.	TRBV19	.	CASSILALTDTQYF	TGTGCCAGTAGTATTTTAGCACTCACAGATACGCAGTATTTT
TRBJ2-3	12	.	TRBV12-3/TRBV12-4	.	CASSRSTDTQYF	TGTGCCAGCAGCCGGTCCACAGATACGCAGTATTTT